This T cell receptor beta chain was recorded in a study of T cell clonality in common variable immunodeficiency. Study-wide points: Authors noted CVID clonality's cause needs subpopulation repertoire sequencing. Common variable immunodeficiency TCR beta sequences reportedly had fewer deletions and N-nucleotide insertions. Shared TCRbeta clones were fewer between CVID subjects than controls.

This clone was recorded at least ten times. Its antigen remains unidentified. The read terminates 3 residues ahead of where the CDR3 ends, so the germline J gene completes it. This CDR3 contains 14 residues. Germline V CDR1 and CDR2: ENHRY, SYGVKD. The V gene lost 3 bases and the J gene lost 1 base, with 8 bases spanning the gap. Sequenced by immunoSEQ multiplex PCR; TCRdb stores in-frame clones only, minus some. The data list about 60,000 clones, none observed once; about 1.5% falls to the top ten. Sequenced: peripheral blood mononuclear cells. The origin of this receptor is a person aged 18-70 years in good health. The rearrangement joins TRBV10-3 to TRBJ2-3, with D possibly being TRBD2 (5 bases). CDR3 residues: CAISDRTGTDTQYF. The CDR3 DNA, read in part, is TGTGCCATCAGTGATCGGACTGGCACAGATACG.